The entry below describes one T cell receptor beta chain. Its antigen is undetermined. These data are taken from a study of cytomegalovirus exposure and HLA in healthy donors. Points from the study as a whole: Relative to equally common others, HLA-associated TCR beta chains showed greater clonal expansion in a later analysis. Using a false discovery rate of 0.05, a later analysis showed that 16,951 TCR beta sequences were associated with HLA alleles. The study designated 150 to 200 TCR beta chains cytomegalovirus-associated.

At collection, donors were nominally healthy, but unrecorded immune exposures were probable. Germline CDR1 and CDR2: MNHNY and SVGAGI (reference sequence). The length of the CDR3 is 13 residues. J gave up 0 bases and V 8 bases, and 1 base lay outside the gene matches. Primers included in the PCR were 60 Vbeta and 13 Jbeta primers. TCRdb keeps only in-frame clones here, not all; method: immunoSEQ multiplex PCR. The sample lists around 86,000 clones, over 70% occurring once. The sequence was collected from a middle-aged man in good health and CMV-seropositive. This chain links TRBV6-6 with TRBJ1-5, with 7 bases that match TRBD1. The sequencing input was PBMCs. CDR3 amino acids: CASGQDSNQPQHF. Written as DNA, the CDR3 is TGTGCCAGCGGACAGGATAGCAATCAGCCCCAGCATTTT.